This paragraph covers one T cell receptor beta chain sequence. Its antigen is still unknown. V gave up 4 bases and J gave up 7 bases; unmatched junction bases: 2. In germline, CDR1 is ENHRY, CDR2 SYGVKD. This CDR3 has 12 residues. The data were taken from a study of cytomegalovirus exposure and HLA in healthy donors. Study results and limitations: Overall, some 160 TCR beta chains were annotated as cytomegalovirus-associated. A later analysis found first-cohort TCR clusters tended to co-occur in the 90 to 150 validation repertoires. The classifier reportedly diagnosed cytomegalovirus status with high specificity and sensitivity.

The donors were members of the approximately 120-subject validation cohort (separate from the approximately 670-subject first cohort). TCRdb's copy holds only in-frame clones and misses some; the assay was immunoSEQ multiplex PCR. The sample includes about 82,000 clones, 90% to 95% of them seen just once. The sample comprised PBMCs. The sequence was obtained from a man younger than 35 in good health and CMV-seronegative. The chain uses TRBV10-3 and TRBJ2-7; TRBD1 agrees at 9 bases. In DNA, the CDR3 is TGTGCCATCAGTGTAGGACAGGGGGAGCAGTACTTC. Translation: CAISVGQGEQYF.